This T cell receptor beta chain stems from a study of tumor and adjacent non-tumor tissue in lung cancer. Study details: Histology: under 15 adenocarcinoma, a couple of squamous cell carcinoma, 1 small cell lung cancer.

Details on this clonotype: The antigen is unknown.

General study findings and limits: Tumor TCR diversity, when higher, was linked to shorter survival. Tumor tissue had significantly higher TCR diversity than normal lung.

No cell sorting was done before RNA was extracted from the tissue. Donors were chemotherapy-naive, newly diagnosed lung cancer surgical patients in China, August–late 2014. The library came from three nested PCR rounds adapted from ARM-PCR protocols. TCRdb re-called the multiplex PCR reads through MiXCR, storing one row per CDR3 protein. The sample records 60,000 to 95,000 distinct CDR3 sequences, about three quarters being singletons. Trimming left V 5 bases short and J 4 bases short, with 11 bases between. Per germline, CDR1 SGHAT and CDR2 FQNNGV. This CDR3 region has 14 residues. Sequenced: lung tumor tissue. The clonotype comes from a woman in her forties or fifties with non-small cell lung cancer. The V call is TRBV11-2, the J call TRBJ1-4; D is ambiguous. This CDR3 is CASSIVRINEKLFF. In DNA, the CDR3 is TGTGCCAGCAGCATAGTACGGATTAATGAAAAACTGTTTTTT.